This is a list of T cell receptor beta chains from one sample in a study of cytomegalovirus exposure and HLA in healthy donors. Sequencing was performed with immunoSEQ multiplex PCR; in TCRdb, only in-frame clones are kept and a portion is missing. The sample comprises 90,000 or so clones, less than 85% of which are singletons, and 4% to 5% rests with the top ten. What was sequenced was PBMCs. These receptors all come from a man in his 60s in good health and CMV-seronegative. Each CDR3 is given with its conserved first and last residue. D genes are given only for firm matches. Clone size is given for some rows only: seen once, a few or many times, or a class if the clone is expanded.

v_gene: TRBV11-1; d_gene: TRBD2; j_gene: TRBJ2-7; abundance: -; CDR3nt: TGTGCCAGCAGCGCAAAAAGACTAGCGGGGGGGCCGTACTACGAGCAGTACTTC; CDR3aa: CASSAKRLAGGPYYEQYF
v_gene: TRBV6-4; d_gene: TRBD2; j_gene: TRBJ2-1; abundance: -; CDR3nt: TGTGCCAGCAGTGACTCAGGGGACGGGGGGGCCAATGAGCAGTTCTTC; CDR3aa: CASSDSGDGGANEQFF
v_gene: TRBV2; d_gene: -; j_gene: TRBJ2-7; abundance: -; CDR3nt: TGTGCCAGTGCCTCCAAGCGTAGCTCCTACGAGCAGTACTTC; CDR3aa: CASASKRSSYEQYF
v_gene: TRBV7-8; d_gene: -; j_gene: TRBJ1-2; abundance: once; CDR3nt: TGTGCCAGCAGCTACCCGGACAGATCTAACTATGGCTACACCTTC; CDR3aa: CASSYPDRSNYGYTF
v_gene: TRBV30; d_gene: TRBD1; j_gene: TRBJ1-1; abundance: -; CDR3nt: TGTGCCTGGACCGGGGACAGGGGTCACGCCGGCACTGAAGCTTTCTTT; CDR3aa: CAWTGDRGHAGTEAFF
v_gene: TRBV9; d_gene: TRBD1; j_gene: TRBJ1-2; abundance: -; CDR3nt: TGTGCCAGCAGCGTCGTCGGGACAGGAGGCTATGGCTACACCTTC; CDR3aa: CASSVVGTGGYGYTF
v_gene: TRBV9; d_gene: -; j_gene: TRBJ2-1; abundance: few; CDR3nt: TGTGCCAGCAGCGTACTTACCCGGGATGAGCAGTTCTTC; CDR3aa: CASSVLTRDEQFF
v_gene: TRBV18; d_gene: TRBD1; j_gene: TRBJ2-7; abundance: -; CDR3nt: TGTGCCAGCTCACCGCTACAGGGGTTCCACGAGCAGTACTTC; CDR3aa: CASSPLQGFHEQYF
v_gene: TRBV25-1; d_gene: -; j_gene: TRBJ2-7; abundance: -; CDR3nt: TGTGCCAGCAGTGAAGAGCAGGCCTCCTACGAGCAGTACTTC; CDR3aa: CASSEEQASYEQYF
v_gene: TRBV13; d_gene: TRBD1; j_gene: TRBJ2-7; abundance: -; CDR3nt: TGTGCCAGCAGCTTTGGGACAGTTACCTACGAGCAGTACTTC; CDR3aa: CASSFGTVTYEQYF
v_gene: TRBV6-1; d_gene: -; j_gene: TRBJ2-7; abundance: once; CDR3nt: TGTGCCAGCAGTGAGCCAGGGGACTACGGGCAGTACTTC; CDR3aa: CASSEPGDYGQYF
v_gene: TRBV9; d_gene: TRBD1; j_gene: TRBJ1-2; abundance: once; CDR3nt: TGTGCCAGCAGCGTACTTGGCGGGACAGGCTATGGCTACACCTTC; CDR3aa: CASSVLGGTGYGYTF
v_gene: TRBV5-1; d_gene: TRBD2; j_gene: TRBJ2-2; abundance: few; CDR3nt: TGCGCCAGCAGCTTGCTAGCGGGGGGTTCCACCGGGGAGCTGTTTTTT; CDR3aa: CASSLLAGGSTGELFF
v_gene: TRBV30; d_gene: -; j_gene: TRBJ1-1; abundance: -; CDR3nt: TGTGCCTGGAGTGTACTGGGGGGGCCTGAAGCTTTCTTT; CDR3aa: CAWSVLGGPEAFF
v_gene: TRBV18; d_gene: -; j_gene: TRBJ2-5; abundance: -; CDR3nt: TGTGCCAGCTCACCACCAGCGGAGACCCAGTACTTC; CDR3aa: CASSPPAETQYF
v_gene: TRBV5-1; d_gene: -; j_gene: TRBJ2-2; abundance: -; CDR3nt: TGCGCCAGCAGCAGGGGGGGCGAGAACACCGGGGAGCTGTTTTTT; CDR3aa: CASSRGGENTGELFF
v_gene: TRBV28; d_gene: -; j_gene: TRBJ2-7; abundance: -; CDR3nt: TGTGCCAGCAGCGTTGGGGGGTCCTACGAGCAGTACTTC; CDR3aa: CASSVGGSYEQYF
v_gene: TRBV6-5; d_gene: -; j_gene: TRBJ2-7; abundance: few; CDR3nt: TGTGCCAGGGACAGCTACGAGCAGTACTTC; CDR3aa: CARDSYEQYF
v_gene: TRBV30; d_gene: -; j_gene: TRBJ2-7; abundance: -; CDR3nt: TGTGCCTGGAGTGTACTGGCAGGGGGGTTCGGCGAGCAGTACTTC; CDR3aa: CAWSVLAGGFGEQYF
v_gene: TRBV9; d_gene: TRBD2; j_gene: TRBJ2-1; abundance: -; CDR3nt: TGTGCCAGCAGCGCCAGCGGGGGGAGCTACAATGAGCAGTTCTTC; CDR3aa: CASSASGGSYNEQFF
v_gene: TRBV19; d_gene: TRBD1; j_gene: TRBJ2-2; abundance: -; CDR3nt: TGTGCCAGTAGTCCGACCGGGACAGGGAACACCGGGGAGCTGTTTTTT; CDR3aa: CASSPTGTGNTGELFF
v_gene: TRBV11-2; d_gene: -; j_gene: TRBJ2-1; abundance: -; CDR3nt: TGTGCCAGCAGCTTTAATACGGGGGCAGGGGGTAATGAGCAGTTCTTC; CDR3aa: CASSFNTGAGGNEQFF
v_gene: TRBV27; d_gene: TRBD2; j_gene: TRBJ2-3; abundance: -; CDR3nt: TGTGCCAGCAGTGTGACTAGCGGGGGGCCGCAGAACACGCAGTATTTT; CDR3aa: CASSVTSGGPQNTQYF
v_gene: TRBV15; d_gene: -; j_gene: TRBJ1-5; abundance: -; CDR3nt: TGTGCCACCAGCAGAGATCTGGGTGGGCAGAGCAATCAGCCCCAGCATTTT; CDR3aa: CATSRDLGGQSNQPQHF
v_gene: TRBV5-1; d_gene: TRBD1; j_gene: TRBJ1-2; abundance: -; CDR3nt: TGCGCCAGCAGCCCGGGACAGGGTGACGGTGGCTACACCTTC; CDR3aa: CASSPGQGDGGYTF
v_gene: TRBV15; d_gene: -; j_gene: TRBJ1-2; abundance: -; CDR3nt: TGTGCCACCAGCAGAGACAAGGGACTTAACTATGGCTACACCTTC; CDR3aa: CATSRDKGLNYGYTF
v_gene: TRBV4-2; d_gene: -; j_gene: TRBJ2-2; abundance: -; CDR3nt: TGTGCCACCTTGGGACAGAACACCGGGGAGCTGTTTTTT; CDR3aa: CATLGQNTGELFF
v_gene: TRBV4-2; d_gene: TRBD2; j_gene: TRBJ2-7; abundance: -; CDR3nt: TGTGCCAGCAGCCATACTATAGCGGGGGGGTACGAGCAGTACTTC; CDR3aa: CASSHTIAGGYEQYF
v_gene: TRBV27; d_gene: -; j_gene: TRBJ1-2; abundance: few; CDR3nt: TGTGCCAGCAGTCCACTCCAAGGACTGTTCTATGGCTACACCTTC; CDR3aa: CASSPLQGLFYGYTF
v_gene: TRBV13; d_gene: TRBD1; j_gene: TRBJ2-5; abundance: -; CDR3nt: TGTGCCAGCAGCACGGACAGGGGAGGTGAGACCCAGTACTTC; CDR3aa: CASSTDRGGETQYF
v_gene: TRBV10-1; d_gene: TRBD2; j_gene: TRBJ2-3; abundance: -; CDR3nt: TGCGCCAGCAGCCCCGGGGGGACAGATACGCAGTATTTT; CDR3aa: CASSPGGTDTQYF
v_gene: TRBV4-1; d_gene: -; j_gene: TRBJ2-1; abundance: -; CDR3nt: TGCGCCAGCAGCCTTCAGGTACATGAGCAGTTCTTC; CDR3aa: CASSLQVHEQFF
v_gene: TRBV12-5; d_gene: TRBD1; j_gene: TRBJ1-1; abundance: -; CDR3nt: TGTGCTAGTGGTTTGTGGCAGGGGGCTTTTGAAGCTTTCTTT; CDR3aa: CASGLWQGAFEAFF
v_gene: TRBV5-5; d_gene: TRBD1; j_gene: TRBJ1-1; abundance: -; CDR3nt: TGTGCCAGCGGACAGGGGACGGGCACTGAAGCTTTCTTT; CDR3aa: CASGQGTGTEAFF
v_gene: TRBV5-8; d_gene: -; j_gene: TRBJ1-2; abundance: once; CDR3nt: TGTGCCAGCAGCTTGCCAGGGTTAGTCTATGGCTACACCTTC; CDR3aa: CASSLPGLVYGYTF
v_gene: TRBV2; d_gene: TRBD2; j_gene: TRBJ2-5; abundance: once; CDR3nt: TGTGCCAGCAGAGCGGGGGGAGAGACCCAGTACTTC; CDR3aa: CASRAGGETQYF
v_gene: TRBV7-9; d_gene: -; j_gene: TRBJ2-7; abundance: -; CDR3nt: TGTGCCAGCAGCTTTCCAGGTTCCTACGAGCAGTACTTC; CDR3aa: CASSFPGSYEQYF
v_gene: TRBV2; d_gene: TRBD2; j_gene: TRBJ2-5; abundance: -; CDR3nt: TGTGCCAGCACCTCTCGGGGGGGGAGAATCGAGACCCAGTACTTC; CDR3aa: CASTSRGGRIETQYF
v_gene: TRBV5-4; d_gene: -; j_gene: TRBJ1-6; abundance: -; CDR3nt: TGTGCCAGCAGTGGACAGTTTAATTCACCCCTCCACTTT; CDR3aa: CASSGQFNSPLHF
v_gene: TRBV30; d_gene: TRBD2; j_gene: TRBJ2-7; abundance: -; CDR3nt: TGTGCCTGGAGTGGACTAGCGGGGCGGAATTCCTACGAGCAGTACTTC; CDR3aa: CAWSGLAGRNSYEQYF